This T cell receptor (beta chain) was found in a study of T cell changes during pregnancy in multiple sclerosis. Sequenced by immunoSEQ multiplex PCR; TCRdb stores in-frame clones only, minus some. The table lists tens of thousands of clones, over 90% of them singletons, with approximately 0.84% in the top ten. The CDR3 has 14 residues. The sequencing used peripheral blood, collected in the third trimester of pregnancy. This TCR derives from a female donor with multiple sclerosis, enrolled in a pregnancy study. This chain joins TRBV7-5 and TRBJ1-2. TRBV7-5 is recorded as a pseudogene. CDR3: CVRSTTLGYYGYTF. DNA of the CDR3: TGTGTCAGAAGCACGACTCTCGGCTACTATGGCTACACCTTC.